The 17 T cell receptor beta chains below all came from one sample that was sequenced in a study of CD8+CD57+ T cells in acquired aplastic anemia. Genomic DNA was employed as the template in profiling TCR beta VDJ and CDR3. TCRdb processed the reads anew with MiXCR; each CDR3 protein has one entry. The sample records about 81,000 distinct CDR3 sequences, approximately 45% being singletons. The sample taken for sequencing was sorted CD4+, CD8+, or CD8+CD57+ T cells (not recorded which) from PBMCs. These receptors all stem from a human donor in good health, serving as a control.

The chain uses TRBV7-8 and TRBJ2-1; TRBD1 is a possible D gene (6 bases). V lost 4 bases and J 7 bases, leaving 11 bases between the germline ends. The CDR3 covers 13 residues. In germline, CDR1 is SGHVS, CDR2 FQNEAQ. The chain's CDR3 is CASSSNRVNEQFF. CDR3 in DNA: TGTGCCAGCAGCTCCAACAGGGTTAATGAGCAGTTCTTC.

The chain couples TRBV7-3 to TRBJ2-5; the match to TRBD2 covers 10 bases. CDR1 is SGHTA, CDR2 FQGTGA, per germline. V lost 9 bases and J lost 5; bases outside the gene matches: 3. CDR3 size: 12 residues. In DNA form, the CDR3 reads TGTGCCAGTATGGGACTAGCGGAGACCCAGTACTTC. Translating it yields CASMGLAETQYF.

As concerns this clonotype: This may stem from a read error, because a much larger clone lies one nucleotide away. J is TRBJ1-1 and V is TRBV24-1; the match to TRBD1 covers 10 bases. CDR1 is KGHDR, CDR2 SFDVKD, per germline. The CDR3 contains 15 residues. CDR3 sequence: CASSLGQGENAEAFF. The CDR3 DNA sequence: TGCGCCAGCAGCCTCGGACAGGGGGAAAACGCTGAAGCTTTCTTT.

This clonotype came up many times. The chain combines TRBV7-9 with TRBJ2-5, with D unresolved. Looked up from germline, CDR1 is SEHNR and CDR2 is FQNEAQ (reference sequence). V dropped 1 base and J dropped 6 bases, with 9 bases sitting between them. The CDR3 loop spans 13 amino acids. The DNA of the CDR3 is TGTGCCAGCAGCTTAGAGGGATGGAAGACCCAGTACTTC. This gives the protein CASSLEGWKTQYF.

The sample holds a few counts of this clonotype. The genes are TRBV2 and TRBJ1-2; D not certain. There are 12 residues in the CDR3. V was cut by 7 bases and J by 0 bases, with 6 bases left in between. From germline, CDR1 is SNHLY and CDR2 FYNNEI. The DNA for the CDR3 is TGTGCCAGCAAAGAAGCTAACTATGGCTACACCTTC. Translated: CASKEANYGYTF.

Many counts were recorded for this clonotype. The CDR3: CASSVSDTDTQYF. The CDR3 bases are TGTGCCAGCAGCGTATCAGACACAGATACGCAGTATTTT. V usage is TRBV9 and J usage is TRBJ2-3; D call uncertain. Germline V gene lookup returns CDR1 SGDLS and CDR2 YYNGEE. V was clipped by 1 base and J by 2 bases, with 5 bases between them. This CDR3 contains 13 residues.

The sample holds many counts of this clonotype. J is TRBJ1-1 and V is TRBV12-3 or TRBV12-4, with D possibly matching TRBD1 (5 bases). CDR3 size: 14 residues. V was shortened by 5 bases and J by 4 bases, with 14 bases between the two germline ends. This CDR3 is CASSEGEYGTEAFF. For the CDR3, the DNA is TGTGCCAGCAGTGAAGGGGAGTATGGCACTGAAGCTTTCTTT.

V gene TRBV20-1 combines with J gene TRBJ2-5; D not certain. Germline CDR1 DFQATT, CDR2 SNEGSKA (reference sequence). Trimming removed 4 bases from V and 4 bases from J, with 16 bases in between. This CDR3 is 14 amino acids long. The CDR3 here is CSAITVRSGETQYF. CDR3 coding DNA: TGCAGTGCTATAACTGTACGGTCCGGAGAGACCCAGTACTTC.

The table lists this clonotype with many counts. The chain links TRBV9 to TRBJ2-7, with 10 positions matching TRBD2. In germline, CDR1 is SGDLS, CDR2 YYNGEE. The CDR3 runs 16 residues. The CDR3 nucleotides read TGTGCTTCCTTTGTGCTAGCGGGAGATTTGAGTTACGAGCAGTACTTC. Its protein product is CASFVLAGDLSYEQYF.

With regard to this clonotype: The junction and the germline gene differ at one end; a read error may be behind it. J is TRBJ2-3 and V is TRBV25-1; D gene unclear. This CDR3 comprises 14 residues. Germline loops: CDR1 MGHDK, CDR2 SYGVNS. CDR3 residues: CASSKWFSTDTRYF. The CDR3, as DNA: TGTGCCAGCAGTAAGTGGTTTAGCACAGATACGCGGTATTTT.

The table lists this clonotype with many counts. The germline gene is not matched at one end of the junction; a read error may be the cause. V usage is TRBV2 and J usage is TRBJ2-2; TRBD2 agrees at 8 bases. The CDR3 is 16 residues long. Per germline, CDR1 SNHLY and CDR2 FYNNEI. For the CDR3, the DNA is TGTGCCAGCCGTGAAGAACTAGCGGAAGACACCGGGGAGCTGTTTTTT. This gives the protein CASREELAEDTGELFF. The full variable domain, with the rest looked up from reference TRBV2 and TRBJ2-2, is EPEVTQTPSHQVTQMGQEVILRCVPISNHLYFYWYRQILGQKVEFLVSFYNNEISEKSEIFDDQFSVERPDGSNFTLKIRSTKLEDSAMYFCASREELAEDTGELFFGEGSRLTVL.

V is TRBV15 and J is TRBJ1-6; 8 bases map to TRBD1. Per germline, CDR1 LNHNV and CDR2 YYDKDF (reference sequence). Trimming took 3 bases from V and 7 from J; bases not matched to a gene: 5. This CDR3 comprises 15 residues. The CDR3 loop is CATSRPDRANSPLHF. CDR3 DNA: TGTGCCACCAGCAGGCCGGACAGGGCCAATTCACCCCTCCACTTT.

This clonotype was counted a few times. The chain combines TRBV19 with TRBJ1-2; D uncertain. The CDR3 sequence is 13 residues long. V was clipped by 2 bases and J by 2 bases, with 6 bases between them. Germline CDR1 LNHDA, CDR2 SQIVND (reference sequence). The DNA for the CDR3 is TGTGCCAGTAGTATAAGTCGGAACTATGGCTACACCTTC. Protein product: CASSISRNYGYTF.

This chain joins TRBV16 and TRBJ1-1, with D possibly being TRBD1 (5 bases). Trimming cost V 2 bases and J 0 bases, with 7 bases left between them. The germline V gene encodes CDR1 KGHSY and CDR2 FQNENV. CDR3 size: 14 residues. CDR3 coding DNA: TGTGCCAGCAGCCAACAACAGGTGAACACTGAAGCTTTCTTT. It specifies CASSQQQVNTEAFF.

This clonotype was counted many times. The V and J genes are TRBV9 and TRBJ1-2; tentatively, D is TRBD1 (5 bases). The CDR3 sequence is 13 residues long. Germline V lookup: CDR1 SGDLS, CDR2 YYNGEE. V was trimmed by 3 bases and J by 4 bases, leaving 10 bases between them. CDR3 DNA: TGTGCCAGCAGCGGCAGGGTATCCTATGGCTACACCTTC. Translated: CASSGRVSYGYTF.

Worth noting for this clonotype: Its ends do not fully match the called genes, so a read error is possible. CDR3 in DNA: TGTGCCAGCAGATTAGGCGGGACAGGGCGGGCGTATGGCTACACCTTC. Its translation is CASRLGGTGRAYGYTF. The J gene is TRBJ1-2, the V gene TRBV12-3 or TRBV12-4; 9 bases are a match to TRBD1. There are 16 residues in the CDR3.

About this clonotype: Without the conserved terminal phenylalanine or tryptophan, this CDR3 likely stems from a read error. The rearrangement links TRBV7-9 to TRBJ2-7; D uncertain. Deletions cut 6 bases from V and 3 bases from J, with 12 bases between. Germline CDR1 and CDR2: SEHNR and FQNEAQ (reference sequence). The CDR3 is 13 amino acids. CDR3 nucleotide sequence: TGTGCCAGCAGTCCGGCAGCTAGCTACGAGCAGTACCTC. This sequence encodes CASSPAASYEQYL.